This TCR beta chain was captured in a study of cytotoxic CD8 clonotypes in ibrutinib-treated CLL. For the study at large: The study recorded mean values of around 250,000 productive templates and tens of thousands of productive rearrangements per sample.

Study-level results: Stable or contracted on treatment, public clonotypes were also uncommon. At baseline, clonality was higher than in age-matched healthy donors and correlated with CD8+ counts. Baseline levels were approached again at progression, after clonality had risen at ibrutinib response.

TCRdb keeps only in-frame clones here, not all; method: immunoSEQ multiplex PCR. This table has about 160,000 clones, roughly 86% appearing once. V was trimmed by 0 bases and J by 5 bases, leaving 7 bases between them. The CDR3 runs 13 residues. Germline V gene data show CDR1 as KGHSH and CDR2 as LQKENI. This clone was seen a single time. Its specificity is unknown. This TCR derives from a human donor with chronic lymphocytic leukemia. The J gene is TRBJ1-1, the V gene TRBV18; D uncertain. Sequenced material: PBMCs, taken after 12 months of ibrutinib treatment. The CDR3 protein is CASSPPAMTEAFF. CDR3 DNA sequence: TGTGCCAGCTCACCACCGGCCATGACTGAAGCTTTCTTT.